The rows below give T cell receptor beta chains drawn from one sample of a study of Graves' ophthalmopathy and Graves' hyperthyroidism. TCRdb reprocessed the multiplex PCR reads via MiXCR and lists one record per CDR3 protein. The sample has 1 million to 1.3 million distinct CDR3 sequences, roughly two fifths seen once; the top ten hold approximately 12%. Sequencing input: peripheral blood or thyroid tissue (not recorded which). Every receptor here comes from an adult man with Graves' hyperthyroidism. The CDR3 runs from the conserved cysteine through the conserved F or W. The D gene is left open where the match is weak. Only part of the rows carry a size: once, few, many, or a class if the clone is expanded.

cdr3_aa: CAITLTGGDTEAFF
cdr3_nt: TGTGCCATCACCCTGACTGGGGGGGACACTGAAGCTTTCTTT
j_call: TRBJ1-1
v_call: TRBV10-3
d_call: -
cdr3_length: 14
clone_size: -

cdr3_aa: CASSGSGSWPQHF
cdr3_nt: TGTGCCAGCAGTGGGTCTGGGTCATGGCCCCAGCATTTT
j_call: TRBJ1-5
v_call: TRBV2
d_call: -
cdr3_length: 13
clone_size: many

cdr3_aa: CASSERQGHQPQHF
cdr3_nt: TGTGCCAGCAGTGAAAGACAGGGGCATCAGCCCCAGCATTTT
j_call: TRBJ1-5
v_call: TRBV2
d_call: TRBD1
cdr3_length: 14
clone_size: many

cdr3_aa: CATRLDSEQFF
cdr3_nt: TGTGCCACAAGACTAGACAGTGAGCAGTTCTTC
j_call: TRBJ2-1
v_call: TRBV10-3
d_call: -
cdr3_length: 11
clone_size: -

cdr3_aa: CASSSWDRDGLGETQYF
cdr3_nt: TGTGCCAGCAGCTCCTGGGACAGGGATGGCTTAGGAGAGACCCAGTACTTC
j_call: TRBJ2-5
v_call: TRBV11-2
d_call: TRBD1
cdr3_length: 17
clone_size: -

cdr3_aa: CASSLARGTGHGYTF
cdr3_nt: TGTGCCAGCAGCTTAGCGCGGGGGACAGGGCATGGCTACACCTTC
j_call: TRBJ1-2
v_call: TRBV7-2
d_call: TRBD1
cdr3_length: 15
clone_size: many

cdr3_aa: CATVTGGDQETQYF
cdr3_nt: TGTGCCACCGTGACAGGGGGGGACCAAGAGACCCAGTACTTC
j_call: TRBJ2-5
v_call: TRBV24-1
d_call: TRBD1
cdr3_length: 14
clone_size: -

cdr3_aa: CASSQRAENTGELFF
cdr3_nt: TGCGCCAGCAGCCAAAGGGCGGAGAACACCGGGGAGCTGTTTTTT
j_call: TRBJ2-2
v_call: TRBV25-1
d_call: -
cdr3_length: 15
clone_size: -

cdr3_aa: CATDRALSNYGYTF
cdr3_nt: TGTGCCACCGACAGGGCGCTCTCTAACTATGGCTACACCTTC
j_call: TRBJ1-2
v_call: TRBV25-1
d_call: TRBD1
cdr3_length: 14
clone_size: -

cdr3_aa: CASSIRQGVAGANVLTF
cdr3_nt: TGTGCCAGCAGTATACGACAGGGGGTGGCTGGGGCCAACGTCCTGACTTTC
j_call: TRBJ2-6
v_call: TRBV12-3/TRBV12-4
d_call: TRBD1
cdr3_length: 17
clone_size: few

cdr3_aa: CSLDGHLNTEAFF
cdr3_nt: TGCAGCTTGGACGGACACTTGAACACTGAAGCTTTCTTT
j_call: TRBJ1-1
v_call: TRBV29-1
d_call: -
cdr3_length: 13
clone_size: -

cdr3_aa: CSARDGVLPAGQPQHF
cdr3_nt: TGCAGTGCTAGAGATGGCGTATTGCCTGCGGGTCAGCCCCAGCATTTT
j_call: TRBJ1-5
v_call: TRBV20-1
d_call: -
cdr3_length: 16
clone_size: -

cdr3_aa: CATAQQGNTIYF
cdr3_nt: TGTGCCACGGCGCAGCAAGGAAACACCATATATTTT
j_call: TRBJ1-3
v_call: TRBV10-3
d_call: -
cdr3_length: 12
clone_size: many

cdr3_aa: CSVGEGTGAEAFF
cdr3_nt: TGCAGCGTCGGGGAGGGGACGGGGGCTGAAGCTTTCTTT
j_call: TRBJ1-1
v_call: TRBV29-1
d_call: -
cdr3_length: 13
clone_size: -

cdr3_aa: CASILAPRGFSSYEQYF
cdr3_nt: TGTGCCAGCATCTTAGCCCCGCGGGGGTTCTCCTCCTACGAGCAGTACTTC
j_call: TRBJ2-7
v_call: TRBV7-9
d_call: TRBD2
cdr3_length: 17
clone_size: -

cdr3_aa: CASSKSGTGGVYEQYF
cdr3_nt: TGCGCCAGCAGCAAAAGCGGGACAGGGGGAGTCTACGAGCAGTACTTC
j_call: TRBJ2-7
v_call: TRBV5-1
d_call: TRBD1
cdr3_length: 16
clone_size: -

cdr3_aa: CASSFVGEGNQPQHF
cdr3_nt: TGTGCCAGCAGTTTCGTAGGGGAGGGCAATCAGCCCCAGCATTTT
j_call: TRBJ1-5
v_call: TRBV27
d_call: -
cdr3_length: 15
clone_size: -

cdr3_aa: CASSYSQETQYF
cdr3_nt: TGTGCCAGCAGTTACAGTCAAGAGACCCAGTACTTC
j_call: TRBJ2-5
v_call: TRBV12-3/TRBV12-4
d_call: -
cdr3_length: 12
clone_size: many

cdr3_aa: CASSSRKGTGELFF
cdr3_nt: TGTGCCAGCAGCTCTAGGAAGGGGACCGGGGAGCTGTTTTTT
j_call: TRBJ2-2
v_call: TRBV7-9
d_call: -
cdr3_length: 14
clone_size: many

cdr3_aa: CASSEALRTGDHSPLHF
cdr3_nt: TGTGCCAGCAGTGAAGCGCTAAGGACAGGGGACCATTCACCCCTCCACTTT
j_call: TRBJ1-6
v_call: TRBV7-2
d_call: TRBD1
cdr3_length: 17
clone_size: -

cdr3_aa: CASRTQESSYEQYF
cdr3_nt: TGCGCCAGCAGAACTCAGGAAAGCTCCTACGAGCAGTACTTC
j_call: TRBJ2-7
v_call: TRBV5-1
d_call: -
cdr3_length: 14
clone_size: -

cdr3_aa: CASSLGPQGTMNTEAFF
cdr3_nt: TGCGCCAGCAGCTTGGGACCCCAGGGGACAATGAACACTGAAGCTTTCTTT
j_call: TRBJ1-1
v_call: TRBV5-1
d_call: -
cdr3_length: 17
clone_size: many